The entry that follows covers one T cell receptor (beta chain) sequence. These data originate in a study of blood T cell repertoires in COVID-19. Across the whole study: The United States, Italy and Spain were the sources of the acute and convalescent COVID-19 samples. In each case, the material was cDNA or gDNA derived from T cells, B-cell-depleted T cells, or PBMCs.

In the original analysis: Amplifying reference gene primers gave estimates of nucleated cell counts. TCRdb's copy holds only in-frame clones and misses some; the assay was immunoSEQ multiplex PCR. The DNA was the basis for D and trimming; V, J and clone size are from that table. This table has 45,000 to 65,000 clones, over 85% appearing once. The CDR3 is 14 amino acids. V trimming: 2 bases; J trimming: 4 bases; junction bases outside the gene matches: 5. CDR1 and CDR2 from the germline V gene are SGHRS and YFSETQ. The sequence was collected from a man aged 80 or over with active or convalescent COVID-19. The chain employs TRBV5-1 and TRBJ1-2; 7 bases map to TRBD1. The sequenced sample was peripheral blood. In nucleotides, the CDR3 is TGCGCCAGCAGCTTTACAGGGGACGCCTATGGCTACACCTTC. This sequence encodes CASSFTGDAYGYTF.